This is a list of T cell receptor beta chains from one sample in a study of blood T cell repertoires in COVID-19. Assay: immunoSEQ multiplex PCR; the TCRdb copy retains only in-frame clones and omits some. The table lists around 300,000 clones, 85% to 90% of them singletons. The sample consisted of PBMCs or T cells enriched from blood (not recorded which). The receptor set was obtained from a woman aged 55-70 years who had recovered from COVID-19. Both conserved end residues are part of each CDR3. The order of the fields is clone size, V gene, CDR3 protein. For some rows the clone size is stated as once, few or many, or as a class when expanded; others skip it.

- TRBV6-5 CASSQQGPDTEAFF
once TRBV9 CASSLGLAGGSGTDTQYF
- TRBV29-1 CSVGTGTTYEQYF
few TRBV7-3 CASSRGLAGIDTQYF
- TRBV24-1 CATSDKQRNSPLHF
- TRBV12-5 CASGTGQGESGEQYF
- TRBV11-2 CASSLGDRGLGTNEKLFF
- TRBV14 CASSQNSWSFISGNTIYF
- TRBV19 CASSIHGSNYGYTF
- TRBV5-4 CASSYGLDTDTQYF
- TRBV27 CASTGGTDYGYTF
- TRBV9 CASSVASGGTADTQYF
once TRBV3-1/TRBV3-2 CASSQQQGGEPQHF
- TRBV30 CAWDRTSGGGTQYF
- TRBV6-2/TRBV6-3 CASSYLASNEQFF
- TRBV28 CASSLGLAGGESTDTQYF
- TRBV5-8 CASSHQGNEQYF
once TRBV28 CASSGHSVGTEAFF
- TRBV19 CASSILQAGNTIYF
- TRBV25-1 CASSAFHEQYF
- TRBV11-2 CASSFIPSSYNEQFF
- TRBV28 CASSSGTSGRAEQFF
- TRBV7-3 CASSSSGGNSYEQYF
- TRBV10-3 CAIRTGGNEQFF
- TRBV2 CASSQAVYSPLHF
once TRBV19 CASSTLGSALGTQYF
- TRBV3-1/TRBV3-2 CASSQETGGWTEAFF
- TRBV19 CASSSTGGRREKLFF
- TRBV10-3 CAISDEDRGSNEQFF
- TRBV24-1 CATSSRTYNYNEQFF
- TRBV10-3 CAISELQGASNYEQYF
- TRBV7-6 CASSQGLRGTYNEQFF
- TRBV3-1/TRBV3-2 CASSQILAGANEQFF
few TRBV7-3 CASSLMAVNNEQFF
once TRBV27 CASSLLAGSSYEQYF
- TRBV12-3/TRBV12-4 CASSFVGLEAFF
- TRBV12-3/TRBV12-4 CASSLFGNQPQHF
- TRBV9 CASSPLRVTNEQYF
- TRBV7-2 CASSLGQGLYEQYF
- TRBV24-1 CATSELPREDGDNEQFF
- TRBV3-1/TRBV3-2 CASSQVFGTSGRNEQFF
- TRBV10-3 CAISGTGASREQYF
- TRBV3-1/TRBV3-2 CASSQAGYNEQFF
few TRBV7-2 CASSLEPLAGKQYF
- TRBV6-5 CASTSGLRGYEQYF
- TRBV5-1 CASSLGRDLATNEKLFF
- TRBV21-1 CASSKDSRQETQYF
- TRBV7-9 CASSRNWGQGPTGELFF
- TRBV4-2 CASSQAENRGSYEQYF
few TRBV28 CASTRGERERNTQYF
- TRBV2 CASNPTGFLEAFF
- TRBV30 CAWERGVHTEAFF
- TRBV3-1/TRBV3-2 CASSQQFGGVLETQYF
- TRBV27 CASSIILGEGPYEQYF
- TRBV11-3 CASSFSGGYEQYF
- TRBV28 CASRGSGVWRESTEAFF
- TRBV19 CASISTGGSAFF
- TRBV3-1/TRBV3-2 CASSQTGVFGGYTF
- TRBV28 CASSGGFWRLNTEAFF
- TRBV9 CASSVGTGLNTEAFF